The 2 T cell receptor beta chains given below trace back to one sample, sequenced in a study of blood T cell repertoires in COVID-19. Sequenced by immunoSEQ multiplex PCR; TCRdb stores in-frame clones only, minus some. The sample contains 210,000 or so clones, 65% to 85% of which appear only once. Sequences were obtained from peripheral blood. These receptors came from an elderly woman with acute or convalescent COVID-19.

A remark on this clone: A read error may account for a junction end that differs from germline. The chain carries TRBV28 and TRBJ1-3, with D hard to call. In germline, CDR1 is MDHEN, CDR2 SYDVKM. This CDR3 has 13 amino acids. CDR3: CASSFSSRNTIYF. Here the CDR3 DNA reads TGTGCCAGCAGTTTCTCCTCTAGAAACACCATATATTTT.

The chain uses TRBV19 and TRBJ2-5; 7 positions match TRBD2. The CDR3 runs to 17 residues. Unmatched junction bases numbered 13, after V lost 1 base and J lost 5 bases. From germline, CDR1 is LNHDA and CDR2 SQIVND (reference sequence). In DNA, the CDR3 is TGTGCCAGTAGTATAGTGTCAGGACTAGGGGTAGGGGAGACCCAGTACTTC. Translation gives CASSIVSGLGVGETQYF.